The 5 T cell receptor beta chains presented below share a single source sample, sequenced in a study of T-cell memory formation after mild COVID-19. A single record per CDR3 protein comes from TCRdb applying MiXCR to the 5' RACE reads. The sample yields 250,000 to 350,000 distinct CDR3 sequences, around 16% seen once. Input material: PBMCs or a T cell subset sorted from them (not recorded which). The source of these receptors is a man aged 18-30 years who had mild COVID-19 (a few samples of this study predate the infection). Cell type and time point are not known.

This clonotype was recorded at least ten times. This rearrangement joins TRBV20-1 to TRBJ2-1; either TRBD1 or TRBD2 may supply D (6 bases each). V lost 5 bases, J lost 7 bases, and 12 bases lay in between. The CDR3 loop spans 12 amino acids. Germline CDR1 DFQATT, CDR2 SNEGSKA (reference sequence). The CDR3 nucleotides read TGCAGTGCTCCGGGGGCGCGGAATGAGCAGTTCTTC. It is translated as CSAPGARNEQFF.

This clonotype was counted many times. V is TRBV5-1 and J is TRBJ1-5; TRBD1 is a possible D gene (6 bases). Germline CDR1 is SGHRS and CDR2 is YFSETQ. The V end was cut by 5 bases, the J end by 4 bases, with 13 bases between. The CDR3 is 14 amino acids. The CDR3 sequence: CASSSGERNQPQHF. CDR3 in DNA: TGCGCCAGCAGTTCAGGGGAGAGGAATCAGCCCCAGCATTTT. The full variable domain, completed using reference TRBV5-1 and TRBJ1-5, is KAGVTQTPRYLIKTRGQQVTLSCSPISGHRSVSWYQQTPGQGLQFLFEYFSETQRNKGNFPGRFSGRQFSNSRSEMNVSTLELGDSALYLCASSSGERNQPQHFGDGTRLSIL.

The chain joins TRBV12-3 or TRBV12-4 to TRBJ2-2; 9 bases line up with TRBD2. V shed 7 bases, J shed 5 bases, and the junction held 5 bases outside the gene matches. The CDR3 has 14 residues. CDR3: CASTAGGGTGELFF. For the CDR3, the DNA is TGTGCCAGCACAGCGGGGGGAGGAACCGGGGAGCTGTTTTTT.

This chain links TRBV7-8 with TRBJ1-6; the match to TRBD1 covers 10 bases. The junction had 1 base not matched to a gene; V was cut back by 3 bases and J by 5 bases. Germline-derived CDR1 and CDR2 are SGHVS and FQNEAQ. The CDR3 totals 15 residues. The CDR3 region is CASSLGQGNNSPLHF. The CDR3 DNA follows: TGTGCCAGCAGCTTGGGACAGGGGAATAATTCACCCCTCCACTTT.

This clonotype was seen only a few times. The genes are TRBV20-1 and TRBJ2-5; 10 bases match TRBD2. The CDR3 runs to 16 residues. With 3 bases clipped from V and 5 bases from J, the junction kept 12 bases outside the gene matches. Looked up from germline, CDR1 is DFQATT and CDR2 is SNEGSKA (reference sequence). Here the CDR3 reads CSARRLAGAWGETQYF. The DNA for the CDR3 is TGCAGTGCTAGGAGGCTAGCGGGGGCCTGGGGGGAGACCCAGTACTTC.